Listed here are 20 T cell receptor beta chains from one sample, sequenced in a study of OX40 agonist ivuxolimab in advanced cancers. Profiled with immunoSEQ multiplex PCR; TCRdb holds only in-frame clones, not every one. Here the sample spans roughly 25,000 clones, around three quarters being singletons. Here the sequenced sample was CD4+ or CD8+ T cells sorted from blood, taken in a trial of the OX40 agonist ivuxolimab. The origin of the receptors is an adult with an advanced solid tumor such as melanoma, head and neck, liver or kidney cancer.

This clone was picked up one time. V and J are TRBV11-2 and TRBJ1-2, with D maybe TRBD1 (5 bases). With 5 bases removed from V and 5 bases from J, the gap between germline ends came to 15 bases. This CDR3 has 14 amino acids. CDR1 is SGHAT and CDR2 is FQNNGV in the germline V gene. In DNA, the CDR3 is TGTGCCAGCAGCCTCCCGGGGACCTGGTATGGCTACACCTTC. Its protein product is CASSLPGTWYGYTF.

V usage is TRBV5-1 and J usage is TRBJ2-3; D is possibly TRBD1 (6 bases). The germline V gene has CDR1 SGHRS and CDR2 YFSETQ. The V gene lost 0 bases and the J gene lost 4 bases, with 15 bases spanning the gap. CDR3 length equals 16 residues. Here the CDR3 reads CASSLGQAPRADTQYF. The CDR3, as DNA: TGCGCCAGCAGCTTGGGACAGGCCCCAAGGGCAGATACGCAGTATTTT. The variable domain in full, completed from reference TRBV5-1 and TRBJ2-3, reads KAGVTQTPRYLIKTRGQQVTLSCSPISGHRSVSWYQQTPGQGLQFLFEYFSETQRNKGNFPGRFSGRQFSNSRSEMNVSTLELGDSALYLCASSLGQAPRADTQYFGPGTRLTVL.

V usage is TRBV10-3 and J usage is TRBJ2-5; TRBD1 matches at 11 bases. The CDR3 extends over 15 amino acids. Germline CDR1 ENHRY, CDR2 SYGVKD. The V segment lost 10 bases and the J segment 1 base; nucleotides outside the gene matches: 8. The CDR3 nucleotides are TGTGCCACCCACCGGGACAGGGGGGGCCAAGAGACCCAGTACTTC. Translated: CATHRDRGGQETQYF.

This clone was observed a handful of times. The chain recombines TRBV11-2 with TRBJ2-7, with a possible D match to TRBD1 (5 bases). The germline V gene encodes CDR1 SGHAT and CDR2 FQNNGV. CDR3 size: 17 residues. Trimming took 0 bases from V and 0 from J, leaving 15 bases between them. CDR3 protein: CASSLDPGGASSYEQYF. CDR3 sequence (DNA): TGTGCCAGCAGCTTAGATCCTGGTGGGGCAAGCTCCTACGAGCAGTACTTC. Filled out from reference TRBV11-2 and TRBJ2-7, the complete variable domain reads EAGVAQSPRYKIIEKRQSVAFWCNPISGHATLYWYQQILGQGPKLLIQFQNNGVVDDSQLPKDRFSAERLKGVDSTLKIQPAKLEDSAVYLCASSLDPGGASSYEQYFGPGTRLTVT.

J is TRBJ1-1 and V is TRBV12-5; D is unclear. Per the germline V gene, CDR1 is LGHNT and CDR2 is FRNRAP. The CDR3 loop spans 12 amino acids. Deletions cut 5 bases from V and 11 bases from J, with 15 bases between. The CDR3 sequence is CASGQSGHGAFF. The CDR3 DNA reads TGTGCTAGTGGTCAATCCGGCCATGGGGCTTTCTTT.

This clone was seen more than once but under ten times. The CDR3 coding sequence is TGTGCCAGCAGTTCAACCCTTGAGGGGTACGACGAGCAGTACTTC. It specifies CASSSTLEGYDEQYF. The rearrangement joins TRBV27 to TRBJ2-7; tentatively, D is TRBD1 or TRBD2 (5 bases each). The CDR3 length is 15 residues. Trimming took 4 bases from V and 5 from J, leaving 18 bases between them. Germline CDR1 MNHEY, CDR2 SMNVEV (reference sequence).

The chain is built from TRBV4-2 and TRBJ2-2; D is perhaps TRBD2 (6 bases). CDR3 length: 15 amino acids. Germline CDR1 is LGHNA and CDR2 is YNFKEQ. V was pared by 5 bases and J by 2 bases, with 12 bases between. The CDR3 coding sequence is TGTGCCAGCAGCACCCGGGACTTAAACACCGGGGAGCTGTTTTTT. It specifies CASSTRDLNTGELFF.

The V gene is TRBV5-6, the J gene TRBJ1-1, with D hard to call. This CDR3 region has 11 residues. Germline values: CDR1 SGHDT, CDR2 YYEEEE. The V and J ends lost 4 bases and 0 bases respectively, with 1 base between them. This CDR3 reads CASSLNTEAFF. CDR3 in DNA: TGTGCCAGCAGCCTGAACACTGAAGCTTTCTTT.

The chain has TRBV7-9 and TRBJ1-1, with unresolved D. V was shortened by 5 bases and J by 5 bases, with 6 bases between the two germline ends. Germline lookup yields CDR1 SEHNR and CDR2 FQNEAQ (reference sequence). The CDR3 sequence is 11 residues long. The CDR3 coding sequence is TGTGCCAGCAGCAGGGTAACTGAAGCTTTCTTT. This translates into CASSRVTEAFF. Looking up the rest from reference TRBV7-9 and TRBJ1-1 gives the full variable domain: DTGVSQNPRHKITKRGQNVTFRCDPISEHNRLYWYRQTLGQGPEFLTYFQNEAQLEKSRLLSDRFSAERPKGSFSTLEIQRTEQGDSAMYLCASSRVTEAFFGQGTRLTVV.

This clone showed up just once. CDR3 loop: CASSLSAPLLSYEQYF. The CDR3 nucleotides read TGTGCCAGCAGCTTATCCGCCCCTCTATTATCCTACGAGCAGTACTTC. The J gene is TRBJ2-7, the V gene TRBV7-9; D unresolved. The germline V and J ends were trimmed by 2 bases and 1 base, with 15 bases remaining between them. Germline CDR1 is SEHNR and CDR2 is FQNEAQ (reference sequence). The CDR3 length is 16 residues.

The V call is TRBV4-2, the J call TRBJ2-1; D is undetermined. The CDR3 contains 13 residues. Trimming stripped 1 base from V and 4 bases from J, with 5 bases between. CDR1 and CDR2 from the germline V gene are LGHNA and YNFKEQ. CDR3 residues: CASSQASYNEQFF. The CDR3 DNA sequence: TGTGCCAGCAGCCAAGCTTCGTACAATGAGCAGTTCTTC.

In this sample, this clone turned up a few times. The chain is built from TRBV9 and TRBJ1-2; possibly TRBD1 for D (6 bases). With 3 bases removed from V and 3 bases from J, the gap between germline ends came to 18 bases. The CDR3 is made up of 16 amino acids. Germline V gene lookup returns CDR1 SGDLS and CDR2 YYNGEE. The CDR3: CASSASRQANYYGYTF. The CDR3 DNA follows: TGTGCCAGCAGCGCCTCTAGACAGGCGAATTACTATGGCTACACCTTC. The full variable domain, its missing parts supplied by reference TRBV9 and TRBJ1-2, is DSGVTQTPKHLITATGQRVTLRCSPRSGDLSVYWYQQSLDQGLQFLIQYYNGEERAKGNILERFSAQQFPDLHSELNLSSLELGDSALYFCASSASRQANYYGYTFGSGTRLTVV.

The rearrangement joins TRBV4-3 to TRBJ2-7; TRBD2 agrees at 8 bases. Unmatched junction bases numbered 8, after V lost 1 base and J lost 6 bases. The CDR3 spans 15 residues. Germline V lookup: CDR1 LGHNA, CDR2 YSLEER. CDR3 loop: CASSQVVGGAGEQYF. CDR3 DNA sequence: TGCGCCAGCAGCCAAGTGGTCGGGGGGGCCGGCGAGCAGTACTTC.

V gene TRBV9 combines with J gene TRBJ1-4, with D unclear. The CDR3 is 11 amino acids. Trimming removed 8 bases at V and 9 bases at J, with 11 bases between. The germline gives CDR1 SGDLS, CDR2 YYNGEE. CDR3 DNA sequence: TGTGCCAGGAGGGCATTTCAAAAACTGTTTTTT. The encoded protein is CARRAFQKLFF.

This chain uses TRBV11-2 with TRBJ2-3, with 12 nucleotides matching TRBD2. V lost 4 bases to trimming and J lost 4 bases; unmatched junction nucleotides: 6. Looked up from germline, CDR1 is SGHAT and CDR2 is FQNNGV. There are 16 residues in the CDR3. The CDR3 bases are TGTGCCAGCAGCTCCCGACTAGCGGGGGTGGCAGATACGCAGTATTTT. It specifies CASSSRLAGVADTQYF.

V is TRBV5-4 and J is TRBJ2-2; D remains unclear. The germline V gene has CDR1 SGHNT and CDR2 YYREEE (reference sequence). Between the trimmed V and J ends, which lost 2 bases and 6 bases, there was a span of 11 bases. The CDR3 covers 14 residues. Here the CDR3 DNA reads TGTGCCAGCAGCTTAGGGAATACACCCGGGGAGCTGTTTTTT. It specifies CASSLGNTPGELFF.

The V and J genes are TRBV7-2 and TRBJ1-4; 7 positions agree with TRBD1. The V segment lost 4 bases and the J segment 8 bases; nucleotides outside the gene matches: 7. This CDR3 has 14 amino acids. Germline V gene sequence: CDR1 SGHTA, CDR2 FQGNSA. CDR3 DNA sequence: TGTGCCAGCAGCTCCCGACAGGGTGAGGAAAAACTGTTTTTT. Protein sequence: CASSSRQGEEKLFF.

In DNA form, the CDR3 reads TGTGCCACCAGCAGAGACAGGGGGCGGTGGAATCAGCCCCAGCATTTT. Protein product: CATSRDRGRWNQPQHF. The chain has TRBV15 and TRBJ1-5; TRBD1 matches at 8 bases. The CDR3 has 16 residues. Germline V gene lookup returns CDR1 LNHNV and CDR2 YYDKDF (reference sequence). Trimming removed 0 bases from V and 4 bases from J; junction bases left unmatched: 5.

The rearrangement links TRBV6-1 to TRBJ2-1, with D tentatively TRBD1 or TRBD2 (6 bases each). The V gene's germline CDR1 is MNHNS and CDR2 SASEGT. Trimming took 4 bases from V and 9 from J, leaving 25 bases between them. This CDR3 has 17 amino acids. The DNA of the CDR3 is TGTGCCAGCAGTGTTAGCCCTCGACAGGCGCTCGGGAGTGAGCAGTTCTTC. Protein product: CASSVSPRQALGSEQFF.

This clone was found a few times. V gene TRBV21-1 combines with J gene TRBJ1-3; whether TRBD1, the table's D call, matches the DNA was not checked. TRBV21-1 is classified as a pseudogene. This CDR3 is 21 amino acids long. CDR3 DNA: TGTGCCAGCAGCAAAGCGCCTGAACCATGGCCAAACGGGACAGCTACAAACACCATATATTTT. Translation gives CASSKAPEPWPNGTATNTIYF.